The clone carrying this T cell receptor beta chain turned up a few times. Its antigen is unknown. The data stem from a study of beta chain features in type 1 diabetes. Study as a whole: The examined sorted cells totaled 110 million or so across samples.

The V gene's germline CDR1 is MGHRA and CDR2 YSYEKL. This CDR3 is 15 amino acids long. V shed 6 bases and J 0 bases; nucleotides not matched to a gene: 4. Sequencing targeted expressed TCRB transcripts, as all isolated RNA had been reverse transcribed. Clones were read by immunoSEQ multiplex PCR, and TCRdb kept only the in-frame ones, dropping some. The profile shows 500,000 to 800,000 clones, 9.5% to 15% of them singletons. Study-level points and caveats: Type 1 diabetes patients had moderately but significantly shorter TCRB CDR3s in all four CD4+ subsets.

Sample: naive CD4+ T cells from blood. This sequence originates from a man aged 25 to 45 with type 1 diabetes. The V and J genes are TRBV4-1 and TRBJ2-1; 8 bases map to TRBD2. The CDR3 DNA reads TGCGCCAGCAGTCTAAGCGGGGGCTCCTACAATGAGCAGTTCTTC. Its translation is CASSLSGGSYNEQFF.